This T cell receptor beta chain was identified in a study of blood T cell repertoires in COVID-19. In the original analysis: Nucleated cell number was recorded as an estimate derived from reference gene primer amplification. Clones were sequenced by immunoSEQ multiplex PCR, and TCRdb holds only the in-frame ones, with some missing. V, J and clone size were drawn from that table, and D and trimming were deduced from the DNA. The sample has some 100,000 clones, 80% to 90% seen once. Participant-given clinical history determined each cohort assignment. The V gene's germline CDR1 is KGHDR and CDR2 SFDVKD. V gave up 9 bases and J gave up 1 base; unmatched junction bases: 5. This CDR3 has 13 residues.

Sequencing was done on a sample of PBMCs or T cells enriched from blood (not recorded which). The TCR was taken from a woman aged 50 to 65 who had recovered from COVID-19. The gene calls are TRBV24-1 and TRBJ2-7; 7 bases agree with TRBD1. For the CDR3, the DNA is TGTGCCACCCAAAGACAGGGATCCTACGAGCAGTACTTC. Translated, it gives CATQRQGSYEQYF.